This T cell receptor (beta chain) was identified during a study of regulatory T cells in long-lasting Graves disease. Time point defined: newly diagnosed GD, antithyroid drugs for less than 3 months. With RNA extracted from PBMCs as input, the TCR library was made. In Xi'an, China, an endocrinology department was the source of patients. This clonotype has a count of ten or more. In building TCR beta libraries, iRepertoire HTBI primers were used together with Arm-PCR of CDR3 regions. TCRdb itself ran the multiplex PCR reads through MiXCR, one entry per CDR3 protein. Counted here are 200,000 to 250,000 distinct CDR3 sequences, approximately 18% occurring once; the ten biggest clones make up roughly 10%. These records were also assigned to another study, of T cells in Graves' hyperthyroidism and ophthalmopathy.

Sequencing used peripheral blood mononuclear cells (PBMCs), obtained at new diagnosis, from a patient treated with antithyroid drugs. The sequence derives from a woman in her 30s with Graves disease.

The CDR3 DNA follows: TGTGCCAGCAGCCAAGACAGGGCAAGGGGGAGCATGAACACTGAAGCTTTCTTT. It encodes CASSQDRARGSMNTEAFF. The chain joins TRBV3-1 to TRBJ1-1; maybe TRBD1 (6 bases). Deletions cut 0 bases from V and 0 bases from J, with 17 bases between. This CDR3 spans 18 amino acids. From germline, CDR1 is LGHDT and CDR2 YNNKEL (reference sequence). Using reference TRBV3-1 and TRBJ1-1 for the parts outside the CDR3, the full variable domain is DTAVSQTPKYLVTQMGNDKSIKCEQNLGHDTMYWYKQDSKKFLKIMFSYNNKELIINETVPNRFSPKSPDKAHLNLHINSLELGDSAVYFCASSQDRARGSMNTEAFFGQGTRLTVV.